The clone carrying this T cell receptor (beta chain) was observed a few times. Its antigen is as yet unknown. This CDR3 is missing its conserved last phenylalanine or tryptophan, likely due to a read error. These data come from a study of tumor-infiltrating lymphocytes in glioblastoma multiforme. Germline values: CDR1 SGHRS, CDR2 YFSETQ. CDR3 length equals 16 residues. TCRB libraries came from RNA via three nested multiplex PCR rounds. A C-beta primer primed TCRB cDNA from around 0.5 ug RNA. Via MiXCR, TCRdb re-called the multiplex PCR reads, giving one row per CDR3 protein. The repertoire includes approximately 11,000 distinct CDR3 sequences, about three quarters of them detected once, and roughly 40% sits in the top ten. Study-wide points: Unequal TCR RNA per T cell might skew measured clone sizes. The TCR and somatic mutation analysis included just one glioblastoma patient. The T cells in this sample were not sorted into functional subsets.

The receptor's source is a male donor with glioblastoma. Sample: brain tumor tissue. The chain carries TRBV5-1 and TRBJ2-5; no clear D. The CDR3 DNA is TGTGCCAGCAGCTTGGGGATAGACGGGTCTCGGGAGACCCAGTACGTC. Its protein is CASSLGIDGSRETQYV.